These 3 T cell receptor beta chains originate from one sample sequenced in a study of blood T cell repertoires in COVID-19 (dated by TCRdb to the early 2020s). Receptor amplification or capture employed the immunoSEQ multiplex PCR assay. The clones in this table, taken by TCRdb from immuneACCESS, are in-frame only. Not every clone is retained; where verified, under half of the shortfall comes from an unresolved V gene, and the cause of the rest is unknown. In this sample the table shows 330,000 or so clones, 92% of which occur a single time. The ten largest account for under 20% of the sample. The sample taken for sequencing was PBMCs or T cells enriched from blood (not recorded which). The origin of the receptors is a woman younger than 45 who had recovered from COVID-19.

This clone came up once. V gene TRBV9 combines with J gene TRBJ2-5, with 8 nucleotides matching TRBD2. V lost 0 bases to trimming and J lost 7 bases; unmatched junction nucleotides: 8. CDR1 and CDR2 from the germline V gene are SGDLS and YYNGEE. The length of the CDR3 is 15 residues. This CDR3 reads CASSVAASGQGTQYF. DNA of the CDR3: TGTGCCAGCAGCGTAGCGGCTAGCGGGCAGGGGACCCAGTACTTC.

The V gene is TRBV5-1, the J gene TRBJ1-1, with a tentative D call TRBD1 (5 bases). The CDR3 spans 13 residues. CDR1 and CDR2 from the germline V gene are SGHRS and YFSETQ. The germline V and J ends were trimmed by 4 bases and 0 bases, with 7 bases remaining between them. The CDR3 sequence: CASSKTVNTEAFF. CDR3 in DNA: TGCGCCAGCAGCAAGACAGTGAACACTGAAGCTTTCTTT. The whole variable domain, remainder taken from reference TRBV5-1 and TRBJ1-1, is KAGVTQTPRYLIKTRGQQVTLSCSPISGHRSVSWYQQTPGQGLQFLFEYFSETQRNKGNFPGRFSGRQFSNSRSEMNVSTLELGDSALYLCASSKTVNTEAFFGQGTRLTVV.

The chain recombines TRBV4-1 with TRBJ1-2; weak D call: TRBD1 (5 bases). Germline-derived CDR1 and CDR2 are MGHRA and YSYEKL. V gave up 0 bases and J gave up 8 bases, with 10 bases separating them. The length of the CDR3 is 13 residues. CDR3 in amino acids: CASSQDARGGYTF. CDR3 nucleotides: TGCGCCAGCAGCCAAGATGCTAGGGGAGGCTACACCTTC.